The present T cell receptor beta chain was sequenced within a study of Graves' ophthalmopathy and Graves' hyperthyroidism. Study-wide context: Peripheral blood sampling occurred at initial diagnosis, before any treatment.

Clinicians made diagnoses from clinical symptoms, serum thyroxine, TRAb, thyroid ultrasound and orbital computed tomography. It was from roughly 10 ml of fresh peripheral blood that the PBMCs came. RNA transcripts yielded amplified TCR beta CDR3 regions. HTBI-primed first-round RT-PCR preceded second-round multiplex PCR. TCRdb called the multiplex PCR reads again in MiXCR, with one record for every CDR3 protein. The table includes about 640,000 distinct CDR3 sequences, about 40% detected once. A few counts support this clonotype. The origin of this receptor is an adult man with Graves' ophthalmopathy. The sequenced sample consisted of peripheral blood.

The CDR3, as DNA: TGTGCCAGCAGCTTAGCACGCCTGGGACAGAGGCTCTACGAGCAGTACTTC. The encoded protein is CASSLARLGQRLYEQYF. The V and J genes are TRBV7-8 and TRBJ2-7; 7 nucleotides agree with TRBD1. The germline gives CDR1 SGHVS, CDR2 FQNEAQ. After removal of 0 bases from V and 3 bases from J, the junction contained 11 bases not matched to a gene. The CDR3 extends over 17 amino acids.